The 21 T cell receptor beta chains below were found in one sample sequenced in a study of OX40 agonist ivuxolimab in advanced cancers. TCRdb keeps only in-frame clones here, not all; method: immunoSEQ multiplex PCR. The sample holds 71,000 or so clones, roughly 86% seen once. This specimen consisted of CD4+ or CD8+ T cells sorted from blood, obtained in a trial of the OX40 agonist ivuxolimab. All receptors derive from an adult with an advanced solid tumor such as melanoma, head and neck, liver or kidney cancer.

V and J are TRBV7-3 and TRBJ1-2, with D maybe TRBD1 (6 bases). CDR1 SGHTA and CDR2 FQGTGA come from the germline V gene. The CDR3 totals 13 residues. V was trimmed by 5 bases and J by 4 bases, leaving 11 bases between them. The CDR3 loop reads CASSPGGPYGYTF. The CDR3 DNA follows: TGTGCCAGCAGCCCCGGGGGCCCCTATGGCTACACCTTC.

The rearrangement joins TRBV7-8 to TRBJ1-1; D gene unclear. The CDR3 is made up of 12 amino acids. Germline CDR1 reads SGHVS; CDR2 reads FQNEAQ. V lost 3 bases and J 4 bases, leaving 6 bases between the germline ends. In nucleotides, the CDR3 is TGTGCCAGCAGCTTCCGGGCCACTGAAGCTTTCTTT. Its protein is CASSFRATEAFF.

The chain links TRBV4-3 to TRBJ2-5; unclear D gene. The CDR3 runs 11 residues. CDR1 and CDR2 (germline): LGHNA, YSLEER. Between the trimmed V and J ends, which lost 0 bases and 10 bases, there was a span of 6 bases. In DNA form, the CDR3 reads TGCGCCAGCAGCCAAGAGTATTTCCAGTACTTC. Translation gives CASSQEYFQYF.

The chain couples TRBV28 to TRBJ1-5; D call uncertain. Germline-derived CDR1 and CDR2 are MDHEN and SYDVKM. The CDR3 totals 13 residues. V lost 8 bases and J lost 6, with 14 bases in between. For the CDR3, the DNA is TGTGCCAGCCGCTTCCGATCGGGTCAGCCCCAGCATTTT. It specifies CASRFRSGQPQHF.

This chain links TRBV28 with TRBJ2-5, with 10 positions matching TRBD1. CDR1 MDHEN and CDR2 SYDVKM come from the germline V gene. J was trimmed by 11 bases and V by 5 bases; bases with no gene match: 14. The length of the CDR3 is 15 residues. CDR3 in DNA: TGTGCCAGCAGTCACTCGCGGGACAGGGGCGATGAGCAGTACTTC. This sequence encodes CASSHSRDRGDEQYF.

The chain couples TRBV7-2 to TRBJ1-3; TRBD1 matches at 7 bases. J lost 0 bases, V lost 5 bases, and 10 bases had no gene match. The CDR3 contains 17 residues. Germline CDR1 SGHTA, CDR2 FQGNSA. The CDR3 region has the DNA TGTGCCAGCAGCCAGGTGGGGACAGTTGGCTCTGGAAACACCATATATTTT. Translation gives CASSQVGTVGSGNTIYF.

V and J are TRBV29-1 and TRBJ2-5; 13 bases align to TRBD2. V trimming: 6 bases; J trimming: 5 bases; junction bases outside the gene matches: 6. The CDR3 loop spans 14 amino acids. Germline V gene lookup returns CDR1 SQVTM and CDR2 ANQGSEA. CDR3 sequence reads: CSVPGLAGRETQYF. The CDR3, as DNA: TGCAGCGTCCCGGGACTAGCGGGGAGGGAGACCCAGTACTTC.

Here the CDR3 reads CASQEASQPQHF. The CDR3 DNA is TGTGCCAGCCAGGAGGCTAGTCAGCCCCAGCATTTT. The chain carries TRBV6-5 and TRBJ1-5; D ambiguous. The CDR3 contains 12 residues. Germline values: CDR1 MNHEY, CDR2 SVGAGI. The germline V and J ends were trimmed by 8 bases and 6 bases, with 11 bases remaining between them.

This chain uses TRBV2 with TRBJ2-3, with unresolved D. With 8 bases removed from V and 2 bases from J, the gap between germline ends came to 2 bases. CDR1 SNHLY and CDR2 FYNNEI come from the germline V gene. The CDR3 is 10 residues long. The CDR3 region is CASSTDTQYF. Here the CDR3 DNA reads TGTGCCAGCTCCACAGATACGCAGTATTTT.

The chain joins TRBV6-5 to TRBJ1-4; no reliable D call. The CDR3 runs 11 residues. V was pared by 6 bases and J by 8 bases, with 7 bases between. Germline-derived CDR1 and CDR2 are MNHEY and SVGAGI. The DNA for the CDR3 is TGTGCCAGCAGCCTTGGGGAAAAACTGTTTTTT. This sequence encodes CASSLGEKLFF.

This rearrangement joins TRBV25-1 to TRBJ2-2; D assignment may be TRBD1 or TRBD2 (5 bases each). The CDR3 is made up of 16 amino acids. V was shortened by 1 base and J by 1 base, with 10 bases between the two germline ends. Germline lookup yields CDR1 MGHDK and CDR2 SYGVNS. The CDR3, as DNA: TGTGCCAGCAGTGAATCGGGGCAGGGGAACACCGGGGAGCTGTTTTTT. Residues: CASSESGQGNTGELFF.

The chain carries TRBV5-1 and TRBJ2-2, with TRBD1 matching 7 bases. CDR1 and CDR2 from the germline V gene are SGHRS and YFSETQ. With V trimmed by 9 bases and J by 0 bases, 8 bases remained unmatched. CDR3 length: 15 residues. The CDR3 coding sequence is TGCGCCACCCACCCAGGGACAGCGAACACCGGGGAGCTGTTTTTT. Amino acids: CATHPGTANTGELFF. Complete variable domain (other parts from reference TRBV5-1 and TRBJ2-2): KAGVTQTPRYLIKTRGQQVTLSCSPISGHRSVSWYQQTPGQGLQFLFEYFSETQRNKGNFPGRFSGRQFSNSRSEMNVSTLELGDSALYLCATHPGTANTGELFFGEGSRLTVL.

The chain is built from TRBV18 and TRBJ1-1; D gene unclear. Per germline, CDR1 KGHSH and CDR2 LQKENI. V shed 5 bases and J shed 3 bases, with 7 bases lying between them. CDR3 length: 12 residues. The CDR3 DNA reads TGTGCCAGCTCAGGACCGTACACTGAAGCTTTCTTT. Its protein product is CASSGPYTEAFF.

This clone was detected only a few times. The CDR3 here is CASDPQRLGWNEQFF. In DNA form, the CDR3 reads TGTGCCAGCGACCCCCAGAGACTAGGGTGGAATGAGCAGTTCTTC. V and J are TRBV7-8 and TRBJ2-1, with D possibly matching TRBD2 (6 bases). Germline CDR1 and CDR2: SGHVS and FQNEAQ. Trimming took off 8 bases at V and 7 bases at J, with 21 bases between the two ends. The CDR3 consists of 15 residues.

V and J are TRBV9 and TRBJ2-5; tentative D call: TRBD2 (5 bases). Matching the DNA end better, TRBJ2-7 makes the J call doubtful. Germline V gives CDR1 SGDLS, CDR2 YYNGEE. The CDR3 spans 14 residues. The CDR3 DNA is TGTGCCAGCAGCAACGGGATGGGCTCCTACGAGCAGTACTTC. Translating gives CASSNGMGSYEQYF.

Worth noting for this clone: One end of the junction varies from germline; a read error may be responsible. This chain joins TRBV7-7 and TRBJ1-3; no definite D call. This CDR3 region has 15 residues. Germline V gives CDR1 SSHAT, CDR2 FNYEAQ (reference sequence). This CDR3 reads CASSSSIGSGNTIYF. CDR3 DNA sequence: TGTGCTAGCAGCTCGTCCATCGGCTCTGGAAACACCATATATTTT.

J is TRBJ1-6 and V is TRBV5-4; 7 bases fit TRBD1. The CDR3 loop spans 14 amino acids. V shed 4 bases and J 10 bases; nucleotides not matched to a gene: 8. Germline V gene lookup returns CDR1 SGHNT and CDR2 YYREEE (reference sequence). CDR3 nucleotides: TGTGCCAGCAGCCCGGGACAGCGGGAATCACCCCTCCACTTT. Amino acid sequence: CASSPGQRESPLHF.

The J gene is TRBJ2-5, the V gene TRBV11-2; 7 nucleotides agree with TRBD1. Germline CDR1 reads SGHAT; CDR2 reads FQNNGV. Trimming at V came to 1 base and at J to 5 bases, leaving 10 bases not matched to a gene. There are 16 residues in the CDR3. Written as DNA, the CDR3 is TGTGCCAGCAGCTTAGCGGGCAGGGGGAGAGGGGAGACCCAGTACTTC. It yields the protein CASSLAGRGRGETQYF. Complete variable domain (other parts from reference TRBV11-2 and TRBJ2-5): EAGVAQSPRYKIIEKRQSVAFWCNPISGHATLYWYQQILGQGPKLLIQFQNNGVVDDSQLPKDRFSAERLKGVDSTLKIQPAKLEDSAVYLCASSLAGRGRGETQYFGPGTRLLVL.

The sample holds one count of this clone. The CDR3 is CASSLEAVSYNEQFF. The CDR3, as DNA: TGTGCCAGCAGCTTAGAAGCTGTCTCCTACAATGAGCAGTTCTTC. The rearrangement joins TRBV7-2 to TRBJ2-1; no firm D call. The ends were cut back, 1 base at V and 0 bases at J, with 7 bases in the middle. Germline assignment: CDR1 SGHTA and CDR2 FQGNSA. There are 15 residues in the CDR3.

The chain recombines TRBV7-9 with TRBJ2-7, with 7 bases lining up with TRBD2. The V and J ends lost 3 bases and 2 bases, in that order; junction bases with no gene match: 4. Germline V gene lookup returns CDR1 SEHNR and CDR2 FQNEAQ (reference sequence). The CDR3 consists of 14 residues. CDR3 protein: CASSLGGSPYEQYF. The DNA of the CDR3 is TGTGCCAGCAGCTTGGGCGGGAGCCCCTACGAGCAGTACTTC.

This clone was seen a few times. The rearrangement joins TRBV7-9 to TRBJ1-6; the match to TRBD1 covers 7 bases. Germline V lookup: CDR1 SEHNR, CDR2 FQNEAQ (reference sequence). This CDR3 is 14 amino acids long. V trimming: 5 bases; J trimming: 7 bases; junction bases outside the gene matches: 5. CDR3 DNA: TGTGCCAGCAGCCCCCCGGGACAGAATTCACCCCTCCACTTT. It is translated as CASSPPGQNSPLHF.